A selection of T cell receptor beta chains follows, all from one sample in a study of T cell responses to AZD1222 COVID-19 vaccine. Only in-frame clones appear in the TCRdb table, and some are missing; sequencing was by immunoSEQ multiplex PCR. The table lists about 170,000 clones, 90% to 95% of them singletons. This sample comprised peripheral blood, obtained on day 0 of AZD1222 vaccination. All receptors derive from an adult in good health. CDR3s include the opening cysteine and the closing phenylalanine or tryptophan. The order of the fields is J gene, D gene, clone size, V gene, CDR3 protein, CDR3 DNA. D genes are given only for firm matches. Clone sizes are given selectively: once, few, many, or a class where the clone is expanded.

J gene: TRBJ1-6
D gene: -
clone size: -
V gene: TRBV6-5
CDR3 protein: CASTSFQNSPLHF
CDR3 DNA: TGTGCCAGCACCAGCTTTCAGAATTCACCCCTCCACTTT

J gene: TRBJ2-2
D gene: -
clone size: -
V gene: TRBV13
CDR3 protein: CASSLAENTGELFF
CDR3 DNA: TGTGCCAGCAGCTTAGCAGAGAACACCGGGGAGCTGTTTTTT

J gene: TRBJ1-1
D gene: -
clone size: -
V gene: TRBV12-3/TRBV12-4
CDR3 protein: CASSTSGGTEAFF
CDR3 DNA: TGTGCCAGCAGCACAAGCGGGGGCACTGAAGCTTTCTTT

J gene: TRBJ1-1
D gene: -
clone size: once
V gene: TRBV5-4
CDR3 protein: CASREIMNTEAFF
CDR3 DNA: TGTGCCAGCAGGGAAATCATGAACACTGAAGCTTTCTTT

J gene: TRBJ2-7
D gene: TRBD1
clone size: -
V gene: TRBV11-2
CDR3 protein: CASSSLTGGFPYEQYF
CDR3 DNA: TGTGCCAGCAGCAGCCTGACAGGGGGTTTCCCCTACGAGCAGTACTTC

J gene: TRBJ1-1
D gene: -
clone size: -
V gene: TRBV4-2
CDR3 protein: CASSHANTEAFF
CDR3 DNA: TGTGCCAGCAGCCACGCGAACACTGAAGCTTTCTTT

J gene: TRBJ1-6
D gene: -
clone size: -
V gene: TRBV3-1/TRBV3-2
CDR3 protein: CASSQDRRSPNSPLHF
CDR3 DNA: TGTGCCAGCAGCCAAGATAGGCGATCCCCCAATTCACCCCTCCACTTT

J gene: TRBJ2-3
D gene: -
clone size: -
V gene: TRBV19
CDR3 protein: CASSIGAGRTDTQYF
CDR3 DNA: TGTGCCAGTAGTATCGGGGCAGGGCGCACAGATACGCAGTATTTT

J gene: TRBJ2-3
D gene: -
clone size: -
V gene: TRBV6-2/TRBV6-3
CDR3 protein: CASSPEWLRHGDTQYF
CDR3 DNA: TGTGCCAGCAGTCCCGAATGGCTTCGCCACGGGGATACGCAGTATTTT

J gene: TRBJ1-1
D gene: TRBD1
clone size: -
V gene: TRBV4-1
CDR3 protein: CASSQGRTGMAFF
CDR3 DNA: TGCGCCAGCAGCCAAGGACGGACAGGGATGGCTTTCTTT

J gene: TRBJ1-2
D gene: -
clone size: -
V gene: TRBV19
CDR3 protein: CASSPAGPNYGYTF
CDR3 DNA: TGTGCCAGTAGTCCCGCTGGCCCTAACTATGGCTACACCTTC